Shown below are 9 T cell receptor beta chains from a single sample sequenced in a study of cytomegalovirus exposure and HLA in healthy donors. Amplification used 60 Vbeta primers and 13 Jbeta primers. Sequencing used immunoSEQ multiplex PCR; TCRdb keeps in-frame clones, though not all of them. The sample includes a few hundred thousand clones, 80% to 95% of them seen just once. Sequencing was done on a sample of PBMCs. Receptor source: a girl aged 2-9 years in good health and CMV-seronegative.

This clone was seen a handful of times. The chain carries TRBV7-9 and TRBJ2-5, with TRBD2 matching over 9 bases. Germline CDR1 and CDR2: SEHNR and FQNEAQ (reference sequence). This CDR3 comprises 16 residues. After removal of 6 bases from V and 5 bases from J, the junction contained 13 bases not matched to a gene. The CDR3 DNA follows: TGTGCCAGCAGTTTGCTTAGCGGGGGTCTAGGGGAGACCCAGTACTTC. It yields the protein CASSLLSGGLGETQYF.

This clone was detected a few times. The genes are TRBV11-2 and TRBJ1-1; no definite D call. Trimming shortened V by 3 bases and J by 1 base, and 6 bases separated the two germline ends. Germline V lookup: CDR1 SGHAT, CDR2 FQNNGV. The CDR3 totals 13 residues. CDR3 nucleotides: TGTGCCAGCAGCTTGAACAGGAACACTGAAGCTTTCTTT. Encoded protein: CASSLNRNTEAFF.

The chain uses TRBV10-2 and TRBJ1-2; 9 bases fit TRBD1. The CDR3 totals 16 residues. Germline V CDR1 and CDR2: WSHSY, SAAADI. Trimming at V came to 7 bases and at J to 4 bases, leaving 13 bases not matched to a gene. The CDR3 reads CASTSPGQGVGYGYTF. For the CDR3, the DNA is TGCGCCAGCACCTCACCGGGACAGGGAGTGGGCTATGGCTACACCTTC.

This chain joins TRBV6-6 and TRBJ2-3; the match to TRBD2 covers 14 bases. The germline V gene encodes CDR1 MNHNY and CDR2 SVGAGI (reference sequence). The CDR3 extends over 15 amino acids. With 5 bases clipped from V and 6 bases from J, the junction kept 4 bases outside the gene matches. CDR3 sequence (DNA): TGTGCCAGCAGTAGGGGACTAGCGGGAGCGGATACGCAGTATTTT. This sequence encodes CASSRGLAGADTQYF.

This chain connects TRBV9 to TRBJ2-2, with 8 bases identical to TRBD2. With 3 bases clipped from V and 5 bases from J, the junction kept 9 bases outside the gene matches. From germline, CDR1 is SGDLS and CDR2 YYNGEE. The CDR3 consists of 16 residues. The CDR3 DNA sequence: TGTGCCAGCAGCGCCCTGCTGGCGGGGGGTACCGGGGAGCTGTTTTTT. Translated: CASSALLAGGTGELFF.

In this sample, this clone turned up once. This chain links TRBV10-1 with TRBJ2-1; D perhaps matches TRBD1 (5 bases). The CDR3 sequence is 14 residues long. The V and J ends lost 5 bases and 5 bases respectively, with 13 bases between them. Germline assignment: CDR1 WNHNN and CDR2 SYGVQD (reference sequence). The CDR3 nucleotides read TGCGCCAGCAGTTCGCTTAAGGGGAACAATGAGCAGTTCTTC. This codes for CASSSLKGNNEQFF.

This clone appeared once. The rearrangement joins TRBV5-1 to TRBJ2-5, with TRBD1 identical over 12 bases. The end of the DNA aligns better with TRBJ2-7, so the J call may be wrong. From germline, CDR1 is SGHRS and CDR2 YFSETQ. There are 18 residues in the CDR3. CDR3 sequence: CASSWVAPGQGARHEQYF. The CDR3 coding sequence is TGCGCCAGCAGCTGGGTGGCCCCGGGACAGGGGGCGCGCCACGAGCAGTACTTC.

The CDR3 region is CASRQSGGGYTF. CDR3 sequence (DNA): TGTGCCAGCAGACAGAGCGGGGGTGGCTACACCTTC. The J gene is TRBJ1-2, the V gene TRBV19, with D possibly matching TRBD1 (5 bases). CDR3 size: 12 residues. From germline, CDR1 is LNHDA and CDR2 SQIVND (reference sequence). Between the trimmed V and J ends, which lost 9 bases and 7 bases, there was a span of 15 bases.

The DNA of the CDR3 is TGCAGCGTTGAACCTCGGGAGAACTATGGCTACACCTTC. Amino acid sequence: CSVEPRENYGYTF. J is TRBJ1-2 and V is TRBV29-1; D is unresolved. V lost 2 bases and J 2 bases, leaving 9 bases between the germline ends. The CDR3 covers 13 residues. Germline CDR1 and CDR2: SQVTM and ANQGSEA. Full variable domain (missing parts from reference TRBV29-1 and TRBJ1-2): SAVISQKPSRDICQRGTSLTIQCQVDSQVTMMFWYRQQPGQSLTLIATANQGSEATYESGFVIDKFPISRPNLTFSTLTVSNMSPEDSSIYLCSVEPRENYGYTFGSGTRLTVV.